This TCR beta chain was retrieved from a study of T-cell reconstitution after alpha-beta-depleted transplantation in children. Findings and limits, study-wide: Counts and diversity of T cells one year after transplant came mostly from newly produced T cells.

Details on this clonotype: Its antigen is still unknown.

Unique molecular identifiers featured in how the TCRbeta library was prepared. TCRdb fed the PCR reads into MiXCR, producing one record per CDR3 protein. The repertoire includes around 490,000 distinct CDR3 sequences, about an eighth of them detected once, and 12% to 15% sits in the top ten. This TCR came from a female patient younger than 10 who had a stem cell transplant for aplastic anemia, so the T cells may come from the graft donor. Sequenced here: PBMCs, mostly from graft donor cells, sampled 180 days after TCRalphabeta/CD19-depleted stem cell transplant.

CDR3 nucleotides: TGTGCCAGCAGTTACTCGGAGGGGTGGTACGAGCAGTACTTC. This encodes CASSYSEGWYEQYF. The chain joins TRBV6-5 to TRBJ2-7; the D gene is possibly TRBD2 (6 bases). V lost 0 bases and J 4 bases, leaving 10 bases between the germline ends. The CDR3 runs 14 residues. Germline CDR1 MNHEY, CDR2 SVGAGI.